This TCR beta chain originates from a study of shared clonotypes between healthy human individuals (TCRdb year 2020). About the investigation overall: A couple of women and three men aged 18 to 49 years were included in the cohort. For each donor, three plates each were used for CD4 naive and CD4 memory, two plates were used for CD8 naive, and one plate was used for CD8 memory. The study deeply sequenced blood TCR repertoires of several healthy adults to estimate repertoire size and the extent of clonotype sharing between individuals. To increase sequencing depth and limit assay-specific biases, TCR repertoire library preparation and sequencing were carried out by different laboratories using diverse techniques. Per donor, leukapheresis produced somewhere between about 0.9 and 9.5 billion PBMCs.

The paper as a whole reports these results and caveats: Compared with non-shared clonotypes, the clonotypes found in all four sorted-subset donors had higher generation probabilities. Only blood was sampled, and tissue TCR repertoires likely differ from those in blood. When a handful of donors were compared, the shared fraction of clonotypes was about 5% for naive CD4, approximately 3.5% for naive CD8, 2% to 2.5% for memory CD4, and roughly 0.4% for memory CD8. The small number of donors limited the genetic and exposure-history diversity represented. Estimated clonotype richness was generally larger for naive than for memory subsets. Rarefaction of sorted-subset datasets indicated incomplete sequencing despite the large sequencing depth. Pairwise subsampling indicated that sequencing depth was expected to affect the degree of clonotype sharing among donors.

Using the deep immunoSEQ assay, multiplex PCR amplified TCR CDR3 regions from genomic DNA. For each cell subset, the extracted genomic DNA was distributed evenly across all wells of several immunoSEQ 96-well plates, and each plate served as one replicate. For sorted subsets, approximately 0.2 ug of genomic DNA, equivalent to 30,000 or so T cell genomes, went into each replicate PCR. Purified libraries were quantified with a Qubit 3.0 fluorometer, sized on a Bioanalyzer 2100, and re-quantified with the KAPA Library Quantification kit. Every immunoSEQ 96-well plate was sequenced on a dedicated single-read 150-cycle Illumina NextSeq 550 flow cell. In the paper's pipeline: Because the immunoSEQ output included only junctional sequences and no quality scores, the filtering could not be the same as the filtering used for full-length reads. Sequences were annotated with PyIR, a Python wrapper for IgBLAST v1.9, and V/J genes and CDR3 were assigned using IMGT germline references. Any read was removed if the V/J assignment was weak (E-value above 1e-6), the CDR3 was missing, or the read contained stop codons, out-of-frame junctions, or ambiguous translated residues. V3J clonotypes were defined by identical inferred V gene, J gene, and CDR3 amino acid sequence. The percentage overlap between two repertoires was calculated by dividing the number of shared unique clonotypes by the size of the smaller repertoire. Richness of each repertoire was evaluated using RTK rarefaction, the Chao1 estimator, and Recon v2.1 estimates of unobserved clonotypes. For all TCRbeta clonotypes obtained by the gDNA method from a handful of donors, generation probabilities were computed with OLGA. The table was pulled from immuneACCESS by TCRdb, which kept in-frame rearrangements only. Such tables lose some clones; where checked, under half of the loss comes from unresolved V genes, and the rest has no known cause. V and J calls and clone size come straight from that table; D and trimming were deduced from the DNA. The sample yields some 2,400,000 clones; nearly 97% were counted once. In total, the top ten clones hold 0.1% to 0.15% of the sample.

The donors were healthy, HIV-negative adults with no recently reported acute infections or vaccinations. Every donor was a Caucasian adult residing in Nashville, Tennessee, USA. CD4+ T cells were enriched by magnetic negative selection, after which naive cells were positively selected on CD45RA and the negative fraction was taken as the memory subset. Blood was obtained by leukapheresis, after which PBMCs were separated by Ficoll-Histopaque density gradient centrifugation and cryopreserved in liquid nitrogen vapor phase. Purity and quantity of every magnetically sorted T cell population were checked by analytical flow cytometry. From each sorted fraction, genomic DNA was isolated and quantified by UV absorbance on a Nanodrop 2000c. Relative to germline, V is missing 4 bases and J is missing 2 bases, with 6 bases of the junction outside any gene match. CDR1 is given as SGHRS and CDR2 as YFSETQ, both from the germline V gene. Its CDR3 holds 15 amino acids, cysteine through phenylalanine. CDR3 DNA is the only sequence kept; it has 45 bases, read in frame from the first base.

A single count supports this clone. No antigen is known for it. No per-base quality is available; no much larger clone lies one base away. The receptor was derived from a man in his late teens or twenties in good health. The chain uses TRBV5-1 and TRBJ2-5; 9 bases in between match TRBD2. Sequenced material: naive CD4+ T cells sorted from blood. The cell subset or site label here, explained by the study, means: CD45RA+ positively selected. The CDR3 sequence is CASSPAGLAQETQYF. The base sequence is TGCGCCAGCAGCCCAGCGGGACTAGCACAAGAGACCCAGTACTTC.